What follows describes a single T cell receptor beta chain. It lacks a known antigen. The input lacks base qualities; no much larger clone sits a single base away. The library was made by 5' RACE. TCR RNA was reverse transcribed with SuperScript IV using alpha and beta constant region primers for the blood and skin samples. The ligated cDNA was amplified by four rounds of PCR, in which nested alpha and beta constant region primers were used together with the SP2 primer. An oligonucleotide carrying the Illumina SP2 primer and a UMI was ligated to the cDNA 3' end using T4 RNA ligase 1. To prevent hairpin formation, the 12-nucleotide UMI was made up of two random hexamers with an eight-base spacer between them. From the second PCR onward, the TCR alpha and beta chain libraries were handled separately, and dual indexing was used for multiplexing. After pooling, the indexed libraries were analyzed by capillary electrophoresis and sequenced on either an Illumina MiSeq or NextSeq. PhiX DNA at roughly 4.5-8% was spiked into libraries to increase base diversity and improve cluster recognition. Regarding the original processing steps: Demultiplexor pulled UMIs out of read 2, joined the UMIs with the TCR sequence from read 1, and separated reads according to sample indices. Decombinator identified V and J genes and V-J junctions and gave each TCR a five-part identifier that included V and J deletions. Collapsinator used UMIs to correct sequencing errors and PCR amplification heterogeneity, producing a UMI-based abundance for each TCR. CDR3Translator converted identifiers to nucleotide sequence, translated to amino acids, and extracted CDR3 regions using terminal motifs. After normalization to the amount of input RNA, the error-corrected alpha and beta TCR counts from blood and from skin were compared. Using fastp trimming at Q25 and MiXCR clonotype assembly, TCRdb reanalyzed the public sequencing data and kept in-frame beta chains. Rows matching on CDR3 protein sequence are summarized as one entry with the most common DNA and genes. These V and J calls are TCRdb output, not the study's own analysis. The sample table contains under 25,000 distinct CDR3 sequences; only one count was recorded for 3.5% to 5% of them. About 7.8% of the sample comes from the top ten.

This entry is derived from a study of naive and memory T cell subsets (dated by TCRdb to between 2016 and 2019). Regarding the complete study: The figure summarizing these samples reported about 10 blood donors, 7 tuberculin skin test biopsies and 3 saline control biopsies. PCR2 was typically performed as a SYBR Green qPCR that was stopped at a set threshold, although end-point PCR (roughly 6 cycles) could be used instead for low-input samples.

General findings and caveats noted by the study authors: The potential sensitivity of the RNA-based method to TCR transcript changes with T cell activation and differentiation was acknowledged.

For whole blood analysis, around 2.4 ml of peripheral blood was collected from healthy adult volunteers into Tempus tubes, and RNA was extracted following the manufacturer's instructions. The study reported a robust and sensitive protocol to amplify, sequence and analyze TCRs, based on 3' ligation of a UMI-containing oligonucleotide to TCR cDNA. Before reverse transcription, total RNA that had not been cell sorted was treated with RQ1 DNase, with a target input of about 1 to 1000 ng. To check how robust the pipeline was in samples where T cells make up a minority population, libraries were built from skin biopsies and whole blood. CDR1 and CDR2 were assigned from the germline V gene as SQVTM and ANQGSEA. Including cysteine and phenylalanine, the CDR3 has 13 amino acids. Just CDR3 DNA is preserved here, 39 bases in frame from base 1.

The chain couples TRBV29-1 to TRBJ1-1; 8 central nucleotides agree with TRBD1. The TCR was taken from a male donor in good health. The CDR3 sequence is CIALGGQGAEAFF. The bases read TGCATAGCTCTGGGGGGTCAGGGGGCAGAAGCTTTCTTT.